This T cell receptor beta chain was recorded in a study of blood T cell repertoires in COVID-19. TCRdb's table, derived via immunoSEQ multiplex PCR, lists solely in-frame clones and lacks some. The sample comprises just over 60,000 clones, around 85% of which are singletons, and approximately 20% rests with the top ten. The V segment lost 2 bases and the J segment 3 bases; nucleotides outside the gene matches: 9. This CDR3 spans 16 amino acids. The germline CDR1 and CDR2 sequences are SGHRS and YFSETQ. This clone was seen only a few times. Sequencing was done on a sample of peripheral blood. This chain links TRBV5-1 with TRBJ2-7; 9 bases are shared with TRBD1. This sequence was found in an elderly woman with active or convalescent COVID-19. The CDR3 is CASSFGAGTGSYEQYF. The CDR3 DNA reads TGCGCCAGCAGCTTCGGGGCCGGGACAGGGAGCTACGAGCAGTACTTC. The variable domain in full, with the rest retrieved from reference TRBV5-1 and TRBJ2-7, is KAGVTQTPRYLIKTRGQQVTLSCSPISGHRSVSWYQQTPGQGLQFLFEYFSETQRNKGNFPGRFSGRQFSNSRSEMNVSTLELGDSALYLCASSFGAGTGSYEQYFGPGTRLTVT.